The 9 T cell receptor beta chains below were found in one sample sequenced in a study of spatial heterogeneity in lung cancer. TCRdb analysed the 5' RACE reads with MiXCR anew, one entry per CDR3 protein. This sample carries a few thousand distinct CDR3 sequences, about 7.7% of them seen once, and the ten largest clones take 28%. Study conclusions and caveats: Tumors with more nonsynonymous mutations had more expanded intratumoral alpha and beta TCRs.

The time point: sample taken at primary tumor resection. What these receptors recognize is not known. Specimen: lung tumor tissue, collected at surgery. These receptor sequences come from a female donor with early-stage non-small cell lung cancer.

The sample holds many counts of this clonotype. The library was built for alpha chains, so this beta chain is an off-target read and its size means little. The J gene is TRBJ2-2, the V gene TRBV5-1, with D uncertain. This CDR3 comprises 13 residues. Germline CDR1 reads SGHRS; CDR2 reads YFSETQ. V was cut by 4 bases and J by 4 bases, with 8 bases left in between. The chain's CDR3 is CASSPAGTGELFF. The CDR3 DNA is TGCGCCAGCAGCCCCGCCGGCACCGGGGAGCTGTTTTTT.

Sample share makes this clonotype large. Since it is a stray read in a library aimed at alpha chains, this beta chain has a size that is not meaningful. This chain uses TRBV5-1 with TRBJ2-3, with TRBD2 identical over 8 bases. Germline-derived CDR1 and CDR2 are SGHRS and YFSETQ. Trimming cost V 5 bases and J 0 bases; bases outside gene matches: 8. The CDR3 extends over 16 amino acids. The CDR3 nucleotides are TGCGCCAGCAGGAGCATAGCGGGGATTAGCACAGATACGCAGTATTTT. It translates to CASRSIAGISTDTQYF. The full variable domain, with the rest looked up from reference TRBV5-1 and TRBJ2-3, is KAGVTQTPRYLIKTRGQQVTLSCSPISGHRSVSWYQQTPGQGLQFLFEYFSETQRNKGNFPGRFSGRQFSNSRSEMNVSTLELGDSALYLCASRSIAGISTDTQYFGPGTRLTVL.

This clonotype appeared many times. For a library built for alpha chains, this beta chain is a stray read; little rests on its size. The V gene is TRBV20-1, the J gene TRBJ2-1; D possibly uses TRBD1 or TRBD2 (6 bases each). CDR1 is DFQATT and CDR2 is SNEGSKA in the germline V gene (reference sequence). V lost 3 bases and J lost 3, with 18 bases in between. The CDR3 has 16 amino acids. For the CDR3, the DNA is TGCAGTGCTAGGCTACAACAGGGCGGGGTCTACAATGAGCAGTTCTTC. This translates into CSARLQQGGVYNEQFF.

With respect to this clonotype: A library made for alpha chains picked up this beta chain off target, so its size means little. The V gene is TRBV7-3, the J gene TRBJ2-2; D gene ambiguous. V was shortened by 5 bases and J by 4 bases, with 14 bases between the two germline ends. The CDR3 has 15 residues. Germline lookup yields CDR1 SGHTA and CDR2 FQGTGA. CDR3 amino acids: CASSLTSAGTGELFF. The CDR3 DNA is TGTGCCAGCAGCCTGACGTCGGCTGGCACCGGGGAGCTGTTTTTT.

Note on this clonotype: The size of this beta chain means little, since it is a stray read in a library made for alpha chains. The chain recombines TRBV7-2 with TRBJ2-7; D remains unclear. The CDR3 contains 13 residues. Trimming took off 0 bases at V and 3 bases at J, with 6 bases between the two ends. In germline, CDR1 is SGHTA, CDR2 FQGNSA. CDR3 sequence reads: CASSLARDYEQYF. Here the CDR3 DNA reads TGTGCCAGCAGCTTAGCGCGTGACTACGAGCAGTACTTC.

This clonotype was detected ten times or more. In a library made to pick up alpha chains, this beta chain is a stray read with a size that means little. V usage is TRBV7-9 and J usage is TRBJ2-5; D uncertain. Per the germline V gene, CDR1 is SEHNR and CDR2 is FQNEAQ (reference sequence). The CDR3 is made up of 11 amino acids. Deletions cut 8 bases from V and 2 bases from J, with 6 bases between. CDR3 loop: CASGQQETQYF. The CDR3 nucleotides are TGTGCCAGCGGCCAACAAGAGACCCAGTACTTC.

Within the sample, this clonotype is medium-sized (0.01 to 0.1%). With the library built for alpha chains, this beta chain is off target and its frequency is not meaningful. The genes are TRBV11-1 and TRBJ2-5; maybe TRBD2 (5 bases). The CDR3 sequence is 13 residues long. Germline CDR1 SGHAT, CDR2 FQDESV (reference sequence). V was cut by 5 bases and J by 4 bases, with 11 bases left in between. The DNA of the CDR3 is TGTGCCAGCAGCCCCCCCGGACTAGAGACCCAGTACTTC. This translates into CASSPPGLETQYF.

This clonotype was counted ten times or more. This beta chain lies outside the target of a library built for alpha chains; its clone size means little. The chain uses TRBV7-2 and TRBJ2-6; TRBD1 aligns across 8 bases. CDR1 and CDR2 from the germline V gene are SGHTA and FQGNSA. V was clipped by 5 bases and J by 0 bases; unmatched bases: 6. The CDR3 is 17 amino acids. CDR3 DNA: TGTGCCAGCAGCCCTGGGACAGGAATCTCTGGGGCCAACGTCCTGACTTTC. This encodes CASSPGTGISGANVLTF.

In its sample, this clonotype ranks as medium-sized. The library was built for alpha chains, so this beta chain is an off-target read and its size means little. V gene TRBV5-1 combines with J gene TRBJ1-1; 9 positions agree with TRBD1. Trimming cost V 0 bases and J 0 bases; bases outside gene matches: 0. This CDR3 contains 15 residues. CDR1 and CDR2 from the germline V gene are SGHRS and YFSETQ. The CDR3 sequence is CASSLGTGVNTEAFF. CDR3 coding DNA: TGCGCCAGCAGCTTGGGGACAGGGGTGAACACTGAAGCTTTCTTT.